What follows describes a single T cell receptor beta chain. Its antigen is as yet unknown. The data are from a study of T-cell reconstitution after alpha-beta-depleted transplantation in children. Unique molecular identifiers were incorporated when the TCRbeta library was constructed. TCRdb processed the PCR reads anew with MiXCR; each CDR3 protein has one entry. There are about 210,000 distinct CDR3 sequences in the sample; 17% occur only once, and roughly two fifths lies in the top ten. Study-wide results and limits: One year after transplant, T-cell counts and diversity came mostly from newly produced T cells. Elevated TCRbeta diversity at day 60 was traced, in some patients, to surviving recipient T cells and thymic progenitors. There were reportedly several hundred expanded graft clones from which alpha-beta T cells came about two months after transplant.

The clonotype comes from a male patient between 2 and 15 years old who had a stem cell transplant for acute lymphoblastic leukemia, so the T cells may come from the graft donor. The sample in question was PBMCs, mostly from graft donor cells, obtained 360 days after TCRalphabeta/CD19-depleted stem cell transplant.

The chain's CDR3 is CASSSAGGTEAFF. DNA of the CDR3: TGTGCCAGCAGCTCCGCAGGGGGCACTGAAGCTTTCTTT. The rearrangement links TRBV7-2 to TRBJ1-1, with 7 positions matching TRBD1. V shed 4 bases and J 4 bases; nucleotides not matched to a gene: 3. The CDR3 is made up of 13 amino acids. CDR1 is SGHTA and CDR2 is FQGNSA in the germline V gene.